A single TCR beta chain is shown here with its context. Its antigen is undetermined. The data originate from a study of T cell repertoires in cytomegalovirus infection. Overall study context: CMV epitopes in the study were HLA-C-restricted (recently identified) and HLA-B-restricted (well studied).

A single record per CDR3 protein comes from TCRdb applying MiXCR to the reads. The data show 80,000 or so distinct CDR3 sequences, under 30% seen once. Looked up from germline, CDR1 is SGHRS and CDR2 is YFSETQ. The V end was cut by 4 bases, the J end by 0 bases, with 18 bases between. This CDR3 region has 17 residues. The source was CD8+ T cells from cultured PBMCs, collected from culture after CMV antigen stimulation. The chain employs TRBV5-1 and TRBJ2-3; D may be TRBD1 (6 bases). This receptor was identified in a human donor in good health (CMV status not recorded). Some clones in this sample may be carry-over from other donors' samples. The CDR3 DNA sequence: TGCGCCAGCAGCCTCTGGACAGCCGCCACGAGCACAGATACGCAGTATTTT. Translating it yields CASSLWTAATSTDTQYF.